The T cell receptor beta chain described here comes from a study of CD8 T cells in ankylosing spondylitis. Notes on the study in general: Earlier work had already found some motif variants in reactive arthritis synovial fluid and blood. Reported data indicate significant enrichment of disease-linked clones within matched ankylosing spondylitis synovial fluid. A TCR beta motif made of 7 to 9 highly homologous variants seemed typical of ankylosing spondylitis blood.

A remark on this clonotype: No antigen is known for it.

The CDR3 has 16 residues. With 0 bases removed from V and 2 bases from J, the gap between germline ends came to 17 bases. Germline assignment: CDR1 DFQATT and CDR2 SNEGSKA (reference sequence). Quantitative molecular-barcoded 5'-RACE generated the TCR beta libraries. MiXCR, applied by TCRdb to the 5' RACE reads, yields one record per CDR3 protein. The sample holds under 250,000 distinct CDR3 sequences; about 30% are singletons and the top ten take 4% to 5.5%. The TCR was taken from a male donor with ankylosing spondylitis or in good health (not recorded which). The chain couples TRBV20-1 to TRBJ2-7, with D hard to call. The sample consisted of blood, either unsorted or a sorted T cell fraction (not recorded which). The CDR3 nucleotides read TGCAGTGCTAGAGATCCGGCACACTCACTCACCTACGAGCAGTACTTC. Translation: CSARDPAHSLTYEQYF.